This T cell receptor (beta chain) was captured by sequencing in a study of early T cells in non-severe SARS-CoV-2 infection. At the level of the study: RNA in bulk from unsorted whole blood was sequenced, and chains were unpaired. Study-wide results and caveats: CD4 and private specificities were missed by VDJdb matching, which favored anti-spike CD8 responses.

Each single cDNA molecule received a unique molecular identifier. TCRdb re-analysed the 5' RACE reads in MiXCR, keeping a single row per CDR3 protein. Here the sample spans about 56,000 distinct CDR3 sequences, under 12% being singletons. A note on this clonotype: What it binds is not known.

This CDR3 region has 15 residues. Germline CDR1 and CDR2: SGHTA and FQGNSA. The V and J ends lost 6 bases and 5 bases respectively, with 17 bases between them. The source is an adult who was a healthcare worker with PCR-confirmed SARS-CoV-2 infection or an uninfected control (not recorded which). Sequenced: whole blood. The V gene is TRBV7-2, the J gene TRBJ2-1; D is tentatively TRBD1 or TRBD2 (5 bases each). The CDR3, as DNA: TGTGCCAGCAGGGGGGACCCCGCAGCACACAATGAGCAGTTCTTC. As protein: CASRGDPAAHNEQFF.